Included here is one T cell receptor beta chain sequence, with context. Its cognate antigen has yet to be identified. No much larger clone is present one base from it, and per-base qualities are unavailable. In this study, focal radiation therapy paired with CTLA-4 blockade (ipilimumab) was tested in patients who had chemo-refractory metastatic non-small-cell lung cancer. This sample was taken from a study of radiotherapy plus CTLA-4 blockade in lung cancer (dated by TCRdb to 2016 to 2019). General notes on the study: Among the enrolled patients, about 19% had an objective response, and 31% reached disease control.

Relative to germline, V is missing 5 bases and J is missing 6 bases, with 2 bases of the junction outside any gene match. The CDR3 measures 13 amino acids from cysteine to phenylalanine. The read is trimmed to its CDR3 DNA, 39 bases read in frame from base 1. The germline V gene gives CDR1 as SGHNT and CDR2 as YENEEA. Library generation was performed with the immunoSEQ multiplex PCR assay. Here the immuneACCESS table is served through TCRdb, limited to in-frame sequences with V and J called. Missing clones are a known gap in these copies; in checked studies unresolved V genes cover under half, and the rest lacks a known reason. The sample records 45,000 or so clones, more than 70% of which are singletons. Approximately 7.8% of the sample is in the top ten clones. Overall results and qualifications from the work: TCR clones derived from tumors expanded in peripheral blood after treatment with radiotherapy and ipilimumab. Increased serum interferon-beta after radiation, together with early dynamic changes in blood T cell clones, were reported to be the strongest predictors of response.

Sequencing was performed on peripheral blood, taken from a patient treated with radiotherapy plus ipilimumab. The chain links TRBV11-3 with TRBJ2-1; 9 bases in the junction line up with TRBD1. This receptor was identified in a human donor with non-small cell lung cancer whose response to radiotherapy plus ipilimumab could not be evaluated. DNA sequence: TGTGCCAGCAGCGACAGGGGGGGCAATGAGCAGTTCTTC. Its translation is CASSDRGGNEQFF.